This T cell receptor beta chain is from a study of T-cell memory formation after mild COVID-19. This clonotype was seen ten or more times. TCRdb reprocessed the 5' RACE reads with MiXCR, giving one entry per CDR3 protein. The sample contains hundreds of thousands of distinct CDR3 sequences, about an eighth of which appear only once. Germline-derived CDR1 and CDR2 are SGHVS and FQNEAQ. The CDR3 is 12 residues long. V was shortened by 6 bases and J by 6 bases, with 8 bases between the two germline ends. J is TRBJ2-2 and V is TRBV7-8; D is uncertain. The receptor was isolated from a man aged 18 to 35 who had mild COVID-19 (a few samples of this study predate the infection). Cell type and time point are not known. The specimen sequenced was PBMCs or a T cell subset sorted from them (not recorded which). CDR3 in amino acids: CASSRTAGELFF. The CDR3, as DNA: TGTGCCAGCAGTCGGACGGCCGGGGAGCTGTTTTTT.